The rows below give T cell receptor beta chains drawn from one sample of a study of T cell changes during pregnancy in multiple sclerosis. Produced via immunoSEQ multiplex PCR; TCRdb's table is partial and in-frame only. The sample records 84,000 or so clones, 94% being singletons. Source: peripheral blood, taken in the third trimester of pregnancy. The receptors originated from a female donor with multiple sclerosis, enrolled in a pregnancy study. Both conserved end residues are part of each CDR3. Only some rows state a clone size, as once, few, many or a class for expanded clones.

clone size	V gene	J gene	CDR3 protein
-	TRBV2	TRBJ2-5	CASSQDRGEETQYF
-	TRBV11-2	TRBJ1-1	CASSLFRGAFF
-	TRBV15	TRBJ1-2	CATSRSGGGTKGYTF
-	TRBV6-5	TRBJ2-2	CASQGQGVGGELFF
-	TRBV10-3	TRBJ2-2	CAIKTGGVGTGELFF
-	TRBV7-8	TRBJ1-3	CASSLESWRPGSGNTIYF
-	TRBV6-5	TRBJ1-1	CASSGTGGYTEAFF
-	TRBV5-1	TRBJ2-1	CASNLADYNEQFF
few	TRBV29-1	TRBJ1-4	CSVGVIGNRGNEKLFF
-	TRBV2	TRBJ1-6	CASRAQGIFNSPLHF
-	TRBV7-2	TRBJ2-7	CASSLGRGNGYEQYF
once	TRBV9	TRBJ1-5	CASSVDPGQPQHF
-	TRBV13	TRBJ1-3	CASSLGRSFSGNTIYF
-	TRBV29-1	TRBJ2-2	CSVEGTSGELFF
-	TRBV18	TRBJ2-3	CASSPPGSLRTDTQYF
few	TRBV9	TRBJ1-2	CASSGLRPGQWAYGYTF